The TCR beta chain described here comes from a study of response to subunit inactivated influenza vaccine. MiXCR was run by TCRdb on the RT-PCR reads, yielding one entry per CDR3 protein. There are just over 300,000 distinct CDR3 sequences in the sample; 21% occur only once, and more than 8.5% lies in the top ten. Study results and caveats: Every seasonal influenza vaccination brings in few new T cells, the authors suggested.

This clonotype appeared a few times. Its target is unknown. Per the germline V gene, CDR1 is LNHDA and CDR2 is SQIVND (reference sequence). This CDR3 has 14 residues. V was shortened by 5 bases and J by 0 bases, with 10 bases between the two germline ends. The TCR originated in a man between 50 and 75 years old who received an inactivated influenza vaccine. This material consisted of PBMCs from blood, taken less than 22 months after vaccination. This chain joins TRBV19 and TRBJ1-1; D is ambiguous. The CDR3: CASSQPTLNTEAFF. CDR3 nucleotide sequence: TGTGCCAGTAGTCAACCGACCTTGAACACTGAAGCTTTCTTT.